The 26 T cell receptor beta chains below come from one sample, sequenced in a study of shared clonotypes between healthy human individuals (dated by TCRdb to 2020 to 2022). To prepare the library, the immunoSEQ multiplex PCR assay was applied. This is the immuneACCESS table as TCRdb keeps it, with only in-frame sequences that have V and J called. A part of the clones is gone; compared with another copy, unresolved V genes explain less than half, and the rest is unexplained. The sample yields about 700,000 clones; about 74% were counted once. Of the sample, 1.7% falls within the top ten clones. Sequenced sample: memory CD4+ T cells sorted from blood. This sample's cell subset or site label indicates: CD45RA-negative fraction. The receptors originated from a young woman in good health.

This chain uses TRBV7-9 with TRBJ2-2; the D is unclear. The CDR3 is 14 amino acids. Trimming took off 3 bases at V and 1 base at J, with 6 bases between the two ends. CDR1 and CDR2 from the germline V gene are SEHNR and FQNEAQ (reference sequence). The CDR3 DNA reads as TGTGCCAGCAGCTTTCTTATGAACACCGGGGAGCTGTTTTTT. This encodes CASSFLMNTGELFF.

Many counts were recorded for this clone. This chain joins TRBV7-3 and TRBJ1-1; no reliable D call. Trimming stripped 2 bases from V and 4 bases from J, with 8 bases between. Germline V gene data show CDR1 as SGHTA and CDR2 as FQGTGA. The CDR3 runs to 13 residues. For the CDR3, the DNA is TGTGCCAGCAGCTTATCGAAGGCCACTGAAGCTTTCTTT. Translating gives CASSLSKATEAFF.

This clone was observed a few times. This rearrangement joins TRBV5-1 to TRBJ2-5; the match to TRBD2 covers 10 bases. J gave up 2 bases and V 2 bases, and 3 bases lay outside the gene matches. This CDR3 has 15 amino acids. Per the germline V gene, CDR1 is SGHRS and CDR2 is YFSETQ. CDR3 nucleotides: TGCGCCAGCAGCTTCGTGGGACTAGCGCAAGAGACCCAGTACTTC. Translated: CASSFVGLAQETQYF.

The V gene is TRBV19, the J gene TRBJ1-5, with TRBD1 as a possible D gene (5 bases). Germline CDR1 LNHDA, CDR2 SQIVND (reference sequence). CDR3 length equals 13 residues. The ends were cut back, 3 bases at V and 7 bases at J, with 10 bases in the middle. CDR3 sequence (DNA): TGTGCCAGTAGTATCAGGGATTTCCAGCCCCAGCATTTT. Translation gives CASSIRDFQPQHF.

As regards this clone: Germline and junction disagree at one end, which may indicate a read error. CDR3 DNA: TGTGCCAGCTCAAAAGAAGGGAACTTGGCGGGGCCCGCAAACTTC. It codes for CASSKEGNLAGPANF. The chain links TRBV18 to TRBJ2-5; D is possibly TRBD2 (6 bases). This CDR3 region has 15 residues. CDR1 and CDR2 from the germline V gene are KGHSH and LQKENI. Complete variable domain (other parts from reference TRBV18 and TRBJ2-5): NAGVMQNPRHLVRRRGQEARLRCSPMKGHSHVYWYRQLPEEGLKFMVYLQKENIIDESGMPKERFSAEFPKEGPSILRIQQVVRGDSAAYFCASSKEGNLAGPANFGPGTRLLVL.

V and J are TRBV5-1 and TRBJ1-2; 7 bases are a match to TRBD1. The CDR3 consists of 14 residues. CDR1 is SGHRS and CDR2 is YFSETQ in the germline V gene. With V trimmed by 4 bases and J by 5 bases, 8 bases remained unmatched. CDR3 residues: CASSVRTGAYGYTF. The CDR3 bases are TGCGCCAGCAGCGTACGGACAGGCGCTTATGGCTACACCTTC. The full variable domain, its missing parts supplied by reference TRBV5-1 and TRBJ1-2, is KAGVTQTPRYLIKTRGQQVTLSCSPISGHRSVSWYQQTPGQGLQFLFEYFSETQRNKGNFPGRFSGRQFSNSRSEMNVSTLELGDSALYLCASSVRTGAYGYTFGSGTRLTVV.

The genes are TRBV6-1 and TRBJ1-1, with 12 bases aligning to TRBD1. V trimming: 8 bases; J trimming: 5 bases; junction bases outside the gene matches: 9. The germline CDR1 and CDR2 sequences are MNHNS and SASEGT. CDR3 length equals 15 residues. DNA for the CDR3: TGTGCCAGCCGACCGGGACAGGGGGCCTGGACTGAAGCTTTCTTT. This translates into CASRPGQGAWTEAFF.

This chain joins TRBV14 and TRBJ2-1; 12 bases fit TRBD2. The CDR3 runs to 16 residues. J was trimmed by 5 bases and V by 0 bases; bases with no gene match: 2. Germline-derived CDR1 and CDR2 are SGHDN and FVKESK. The CDR3: CASSQDRTSGNNEQFF. Written as DNA, the CDR3 is TGTGCCAGCAGCCAAGATCGGACTAGCGGGAACAATGAGCAGTTCTTC.

This clone was observed a handful of times. The gene calls are TRBV7-2 and TRBJ2-6; D is ambiguous. V was shortened by 2 bases and J by 0 bases, with 8 bases between the two germline ends. The CDR3 totals 16 residues. Germline loops: CDR1 SGHTA, CDR2 FQGNSA. CDR3 DNA: TGTGCCAGCAGCTTAAATGGGGTCTCTGGGGCCAACGTCCTGACTTTC. Amino acid sequence: CASSLNGVSGANVLTF.

At least ten counts were recorded for this clone. This sequence joins TRBV30 and TRBJ2-3, with a tentative D call TRBD2 (6 bases). The CDR3 contains 17 residues. Germline-derived CDR1 and CDR2 are GTSNPN and SVGIG (reference sequence). Trimming took 2 bases from V and 5 from J, leaving 23 bases between them. The CDR3 sequence: CAWSTFLSGTKGDTQYF. The DNA for the CDR3 is TGTGCCTGGAGTACATTCCTTAGCGGAACTAAGGGAGATACGCAGTATTTT.

This chain uses TRBV30 with TRBJ2-5, with 8 bases lining up with TRBD2. After removal of 2 bases from V and 2 bases from J, the junction contained 7 bases not matched to a gene. Germline CDR1 is GTSNPN and CDR2 is SVGIG (reference sequence). CDR3 length: 15 amino acids. The CDR3 region is CAWSKGTRGQETQYF. CDR3 nucleotides: TGTGCCTGGAGTAAAGGGACTAGGGGACAAGAGACCCAGTACTTC.

The chain is built from TRBV19 and TRBJ1-1; D may be TRBD1 (6 bases). The CDR3 is 13 amino acids. The V end lost 9 bases, the J end lost 4 bases, and 15 bases lay between the germline ends. CDR1 and CDR2 from the germline V gene are LNHDA and SQIVND (reference sequence). The CDR3 is CASWRQESTEAFF. For the CDR3, the DNA is TGTGCCAGCTGGCGACAGGAGAGCACTGAAGCTTTCTTT.

This clone has just a few counts. The same CDR3 also results from other DNA sequences found in this sample. V is TRBV7-9 and J is TRBJ1-2; a possible D gene is TRBD1 (6 bases). Germline CDR1 SEHNR, CDR2 FQNEAQ (reference sequence). V was pared by 5 bases and J by 2 bases, with 12 bases between. This CDR3 spans 14 amino acids. The CDR3 DNA follows: TGTGCCAGCAGCCCGATGACAGGCAACTATGGCTACACCTTC. Its translation is CASSPMTGNYGYTF.

J is TRBJ2-1 and V is TRBV29-1; the match to TRBD2 covers 13 bases. Germline V gene lookup returns CDR1 SQVTM and CDR2 ANQGSEA. This CDR3 has 14 residues. CDR3 nucleotides: TGCAGTTCTGCCGGGACTAGCGGGAACAATGAGCAGTTCTTC. Encoded protein: CSSAGTSGNNEQFF.

This sequence joins TRBV7-8 and TRBJ2-7; TRBD2 aligns across 10 bases. CDR1 is SGHVS, CDR2 FQNEAQ, per germline. V dropped 0 bases and J dropped 2; count of bases not matched to a gene: 10. The CDR3 is 18 amino acids. The CDR3 reads CASSLAASGSRTPYEQYF. The CDR3 DNA is TGTGCCAGCAGCTTAGCTGCTAGCGGGAGTCGGACACCCTACGAGCAGTACTTC.

The chain has TRBV27 and TRBJ2-7, with TRBD2 as a possible D gene (5 bases). CDR3 length equals 16 residues. The germline V gene encodes CDR1 MNHEY and CDR2 SMNVEV (reference sequence). The V end was cut by 5 bases, the J end by 3 bases, with 20 bases between. Written as DNA, the CDR3 is TGTGCCAGCAGTCCCTCCCTGACGGGAAAAAGCTACGAGCAGTACTTC. Translating it yields CASSPSLTGKSYEQYF.

This chain uses TRBV5-4 with TRBJ2-7; D uncertain. The CDR3 extends over 13 amino acids. Germline assignment: CDR1 SGHNT and CDR2 YYREEE (reference sequence). The V and J ends lost 3 bases and 6 bases respectively, with 13 bases between them. The CDR3 loop reads CASSSTRTPEQYF. The CDR3 DNA reads TGTGCCAGCAGCTCAACCCGAACCCCCGAGCAGTACTTC.

The gene calls are TRBV4-1 and TRBJ1-4; D might be TRBD1 (5 bases). V lost 3 bases to trimming and J lost 0 bases, with 11 bases between them. The germline V gene encodes CDR1 MGHRA and CDR2 YSYEKL. The length of the CDR3 is 16 residues. The CDR3 region is CASSQFEGPTNEKLFF. As DNA, the CDR3 is TGCGCCAGCAGCCAGTTCGAGGGGCCAACTAATGAAAAACTGTTTTTT.

A few counts support this clone. This sequence joins TRBV29-1 and TRBJ2-5, with TRBD1 identical over 9 bases. The CDR3 covers 13 residues. Trimming at V came to 5 bases and at J to 5 bases, leaving 6 bases not matched to a gene. Germline V gene lookup returns CDR1 SQVTM and CDR2 ANQGSEA. Here the CDR3 DNA reads TGCAGCGTTCCGGGACAGGGATTGGAGACCCAGTACTTC. The encoded protein is CSVPGQGLETQYF. Full variable domain (outside the CDR3, taken from reference TRBV29-1 and TRBJ2-5): SAVISQKPSRDICQRGTSLTIQCQVDSQVTMMFWYRQQPGQSLTLIATANQGSEATYESGFVIDKFPISRPNLTFSTLTVSNMSPEDSSIYLCSVPGQGLETQYFGPGTRLLVL.

This clone occurred once. The chain has TRBV27 and TRBJ2-3; D might be TRBD1 (6 bases). From germline, CDR1 is MNHEY and CDR2 SMNVEV (reference sequence). Trimming cost V 4 bases and J 5 bases, with 16 bases left between them. CDR3 length equals 15 residues. As DNA, the CDR3 is TGTGCCAGCAGTTCCCGAGACCCCAGGGGAGATACGCAGTATTTT. Its translation: CASSSRDPRGDTQYF.

The chain uses TRBV29-1 and TRBJ1-4; D is perhaps TRBD1 (5 bases). There are 13 residues in the CDR3. Germline-derived CDR1 and CDR2 are SQVTM and ANQGSEA. The V gene lost 5 bases and the J gene lost 8 bases, with 15 bases spanning the gap. In DNA form, the CDR3 reads TGCAGCGTTAATCGGGGGGGAACGGAAAAACTGTTTTTT. The encoded protein is CSVNRGGTEKLFF.

This clone came up many times. V usage is TRBV28 and J usage is TRBJ2-7; TRBD1 matches 7 bases. Germline loops: CDR1 MDHEN, CDR2 SYDVKM. This CDR3 spans 14 amino acids. V lost 7 bases, J lost 2 bases, and 8 bases stayed unmatched. Here the CDR3 reads CASTKDRVTYEQYF. CDR3 nucleotide sequence: TGTGCCAGCACCAAAGACAGGGTCACCTACGAGCAGTACTTC.

This clone was picked up a small number of times. This chain joins TRBV6-9 and TRBJ1-4, with D tentatively TRBD1 (5 bases). The CDR3 is 13 amino acids. CDR1 and CDR2 (germline): MNHGY, SVAAGI. V was shortened by 6 bases and J by 8 bases, with 13 bases between the two germline ends. As DNA, the CDR3 is TGTGCCAGCAGAGGGCAGCGGGGGGAAAAACTGTTTTTT. Its translation: CASRGQRGEKLFF.

The rearrangement links TRBV18 to TRBJ2-7; 8 nucleotides line up with TRBD2. Germline V gives CDR1 KGHSH, CDR2 LQKENI. V was pared by 1 base and J by 0 bases, with 11 bases of the junction left unmatched. The CDR3 is 18 residues long. In nucleotides, the CDR3 is TGTGCCAGCTCACCACGGGTAGTCAGCGGGGGACACTCCTACGAGCAGTACTTC. Translating it yields CASSPRVVSGGHSYEQYF.

The gene calls are TRBV29-1 and TRBJ1-1; D is undetermined. Trimming removed 6 bases at V and 3 bases at J, with 14 bases between. Germline V CDR1 and CDR2: SQVTM, ANQGSEA. The CDR3 contains 13 residues. CDR3 coding DNA: TGCAGCGTGGGCGGTGTAGCGGACACTGAAGCTTTCTTT. As protein: CSVGGVADTEAFF.

This rearrangement joins TRBV2 to TRBJ2-1, with D perhaps matching TRBD1 or TRBD2 (5 bases each). The ends were cut back, 10 bases at V and 7 bases at J, with 20 bases in the middle. Germline V gives CDR1 SNHLY, CDR2 FYNNEI. This CDR3 is 14 amino acids long. The chain's CDR3 is CATSTGTFTNEQFF. CDR3 coding DNA: TGTGCCACCTCAACCGGGACCTTTACGAATGAGCAGTTCTTC.